This paragraph reports one T cell receptor beta chain. Antigen: not known. The CDR3 is made up of 16 amino acids. The V end was cut by 5 bases, the J end by 8 bases, with 24 bases between. Germline CDR1 and CDR2: MGHRA and YSYEKL. 13 Jbeta primers and 60 Vbeta primers were used for the PCR. Sequencing was performed with immunoSEQ multiplex PCR; in TCRdb, only in-frame clones are kept and a portion is missing. The sample data list about 140,000 clones. The record originates from a study of cytomegalovirus exposure and HLA in healthy donors. Study-level points and caveats: Presence/absence analyses treated sequencing depth as roughly uniform across donors.

Each donor was healthy, and each was a bone marrow donor. Sequencing was done on a sample of PBMCs. The chain combines TRBV4-1 with TRBJ1-2; D call uncertain. The sequence was collected from a male donor in good health and CMV-seronegative. The CDR3 spells CASSILRSGIPFGYTF. As DNA, the CDR3 is TGCGCCAGCAGCATCTTGAGGTCCGGAATTCCCTTCGGCTACACCTTC.